The subject of this entry is one TCR beta chain. These data belong to a study of cytotoxic CD8 clonotypes in ibrutinib-treated CLL. Sequenced by immunoSEQ multiplex PCR; TCRdb stores in-frame clones only, minus some. The sample has more than 200,000 clones, approximately 70% seen once. The CDR3 runs 13 residues. V lost 11 bases to trimming and J lost 4 bases, with 12 bases between them. Per the germline V gene, CDR1 is SEHNR and CDR2 is FQNEAQ (reference sequence). The chain links TRBV7-9 to TRBJ2-6; D remains ambiguous. This sequence was found in a human donor with chronic lymphocytic leukemia. The sample in question was PBMCs, obtained after 12 months of ibrutinib treatment. CDR3 protein: CAGSGFGANVLTF. CDR3 DNA sequence: TGTGCCGGCTCCGGGTTCGGGGCCAACGTCCTGACTTTC.